This TCR beta chain came from a study of cytomegalovirus exposure and HLA in healthy donors. The PCR employed 60 Vbeta primers together with 13 Jbeta primers. Profiled with immunoSEQ multiplex PCR; TCRdb holds only in-frame clones, not every one. The sample has about 52,000 clones, around 62% seen once; the top ten hold 12%. The count of this clone is one. Trimming pared 0 bases from V and 1 base from J, leaving 12 bases between. CDR1 is GTSNPN and CDR2 is SVGIG in the germline V gene (reference sequence). This CDR3 has 15 amino acids. Healthy people donating bone marrow made up the donors. Sequencing used PBMCs. The sequence derives from a human donor in good health. This sequence joins TRBV30 and TRBJ1-1, with D maybe TRBD1 (5 bases). This chain's CDR3 is CAWSVLPTANTEAFF. The CDR3, as DNA: TGTGCCTGGAGTGTACTACCGACAGCGAACACTGAAGCTTTCTTT.